These 24 T cell receptor beta chains were sequenced from one sample in a study of shared clonotypes between healthy human individuals. Generated by immunoSEQ multiplex PCR, the TCRdb table keeps only in-frame clones and is missing some. The repertoire holds 950,000 to 1,300,000 clones, with 75% as singletons. Material for sequencing was memory CD4+ T cells sorted from blood. Subset specified: CD45RA-negative fraction. The receptor set was obtained from a man between 18 and 29 years old in good health.

On this clone: Other DNA sequences in this specimen translate into the identical CDR3. V is TRBV11-3 and J is TRBJ2-1, with TRBD2 identical over 7 bases. The length of the CDR3 is 14 residues. Germline loops: CDR1 SGHNT, CDR2 YENEEA. With 5 bases clipped from V and 7 bases from J, the junction kept 8 bases outside the gene matches. The CDR3: CASSLGDYGNEQFF. CDR3 coding DNA: TGTGCCAGCAGCCTGGGGGACTATGGTAATGAGCAGTTCTTC.

This clone was seen only a few times. The sample contains more than one DNA sequence encoding this CDR3. The chain combines TRBV18 with TRBJ2-7; D gene unclear. CDR1 is KGHSH and CDR2 is LQKENI in the germline V gene. V shed 6 bases and J shed 0 bases, with 9 bases lying between them. This CDR3 spans 13 amino acids. This CDR3 is CASSPTSSYEQYF. DNA for the CDR3: TGTGCCAGCTCTCCGACTTCCTCCTACGAGCAGTACTTC.

The chain has TRBV6-5 and TRBJ2-7; no clear D gene. There are 16 residues in the CDR3. CDR1 and CDR2 from the germline V gene are MNHEY and SVGAGI. Between the trimmed V and J ends, which lost 0 bases and 0 bases, there was a span of 12 bases. The CDR3 loop is CASSYSRVTHSYEQYF. DNA for the CDR3: TGTGCCAGCAGTTACTCAAGGGTAACTCACTCCTACGAGCAGTACTTC.

The V and J genes are TRBV10-3 and TRBJ1-2; the D is unclear. This CDR3 region has 14 residues. The V end lost 0 bases, the J end lost 8 bases, and 13 bases lay between the germline ends. Germline lookup yields CDR1 ENHRY and CDR2 SYGVKD. CDR3 loop: CAISESIGSEGYTF. The DNA of the CDR3 is TGTGCCATCAGTGAGTCTATAGGGTCAGAAGGCTACACCTTC.

J is TRBJ2-5 and V is TRBV30, with a tentative D call TRBD1 (5 bases). With the DNA end fitting TRBJ2-7 better, the J assignment may be wrong. The CDR3 runs 13 residues. Germline V CDR1 and CDR2: GTSNPN, SVGIG (reference sequence). CDR3: CAWSVRSTGEQYF. The CDR3 nucleotides read TGTGCCTGGAGTGTAAGGTCCACAGGCGAGCAGTACTTC.

The V gene is TRBV5-8, the J gene TRBJ2-2, with 9 bases lining up with TRBD1. The CDR3 totals 16 residues. Trimming cost V 4 bases and J 1 base; bases outside gene matches: 5. Germline V gene sequence: CDR1 SGHTS, CDR2 YDEGEE. CDR3: CASSPQGALNTGELFF. The CDR3 DNA sequence: TGTGCCAGCAGCCCACAGGGGGCTCTGAACACCGGGGAGCTGTTTTTT.

This clone came up many times. The CDR3 region is CASSQPVRGSHYGYTF. The CDR3 nucleotides are TGCGCCAGCAGCCAACCGGTGCGGGGGTCCCACTATGGCTACACCTTC. The chain joins TRBV4-1 to TRBJ1-2; possibly TRBD1 for D (5 bases). V lost 2 bases and J 3 bases, leaving 16 bases between the germline ends. Germline CDR1 and CDR2: MGHRA and YSYEKL. This CDR3 has 16 amino acids.

The chain employs TRBV28 and TRBJ2-7, with unresolved D. CDR3 length: 12 amino acids. The V gene lost 4 bases and the J gene lost 4 bases, with 8 bases spanning the gap. Germline CDR1 and CDR2: MDHEN and SYDVKM. The CDR3 spells CASSYQIYEQYF. The DNA for the CDR3 is TGTGCCAGCAGTTACCAAATATACGAGCAGTACTTC.

V is TRBV5-5 and J is TRBJ1-2, with TRBD1 as a possible D gene (5 bases). The V end lost 0 bases, the J end lost 0 bases, and 9 bases lay between the germline ends. This CDR3 contains 15 residues. Germline V lookup: CDR1 SGHKS, CDR2 YYEKEE (reference sequence). The CDR3 sequence is CASSLAWGPNYGYTF. DNA for the CDR3: TGTGCCAGCAGCTTGGCCTGGGGCCCTAACTATGGCTACACCTTC.

V gene TRBV5-1 combines with J gene TRBJ1-3; unclear D gene. Germline CDR1 is SGHRS and CDR2 is YFSETQ. The CDR3 is 14 amino acids. The V and J ends lost 2 bases and 4 bases respectively, with 10 bases between them. The CDR3 coding sequence is TGCGCCAGCAGCTTCGGAGGGAACGGAAACACCATATATTTT. Its protein product is CASSFGGNGNTIYF.

This rearrangement joins TRBV5-1 to TRBJ2-1; D gene uncertain. The germline V and J ends were trimmed by 0 bases and 6 bases, with 10 bases remaining between them. CDR3 length: 14 amino acids. Per the germline V gene, CDR1 is SGHRS and CDR2 is YFSETQ. DNA of the CDR3: TGCGCCAGCAGCTTGGCGTCGGCAAGCAATGAGCAGTTCTTC. Protein sequence: CASSLASASNEQFF.

This chain links TRBV9 with TRBJ2-3; D is unclear. The V and J ends lost 4 bases and 6 bases respectively, with 9 bases between them. The CDR3 length is 12 residues. The germline V gene encodes CDR1 SGDLS and CDR2 YYNGEE. DNA for the CDR3: TGTGCCAGCAGCCTCCCCGGCGATACGCAGTATTTT. Protein: CASSLPGDTQYF.

This chain joins TRBV5-8 and TRBJ2-7; 11 positions agree with TRBD2. CDR3 length: 16 amino acids. Germline trimming cut 4 bases from V and 4 bases from J; bases unmatched to any gene: 10. Germline values: CDR1 SGHTS, CDR2 YDEGEE. The CDR3 DNA reads as TGTGCCAGCAGCCCTCCGGGACTAGCGGAAGAATACGAGCAGTACTTC. This gives the protein CASSPPGLAEEYEQYF.

The chain recombines TRBV2 with TRBJ2-1; TRBD2 aligns across 9 bases. The CDR3 contains 15 residues. V was clipped by 6 bases and J by 4 bases; unmatched bases: 7. From germline, CDR1 is SNHLY and CDR2 FYNNEI. In nucleotides, the CDR3 is TGTGCCAGCAGCTGGGCGGGAGGGCCTTACAATGAGCAGTTCTTC. This gives the protein CASSWAGGPYNEQFF.

The gene calls are TRBV11-2 and TRBJ2-7; 12 positions agree with TRBD2. The CDR3 length is 15 residues. Trimming removed 2 bases from V and 6 bases from J; junction bases left unmatched: 5. Germline V CDR1 and CDR2: SGHAT, FQNNGV. The CDR3 coding sequence is TGTGCCAGCAGCTTAAGGACTAGCGGGAATTCCGAGCAGTACTTC. Amino acids: CASSLRTSGNSEQYF.

On this clone: A far larger clone is off by one base, so a read error is likely. The chain joins TRBV7-9 to TRBJ2-5; 15 positions agree with TRBD2. Trimming at V came to 4 bases and at J to 3 bases, leaving 0 bases not matched to a gene. CDR1 SEHNR and CDR2 FQNEAQ come from the germline V gene (reference sequence). The CDR3 is 15 amino acids. The CDR3 here is CASSWTSGREETQYF. DNA of the CDR3: TGTGCCAGCAGCTGGACTAGCGGGAGGGAAGAGACCCAGTACTTC.

The chain couples TRBV11-2 to TRBJ2-1; TRBD1 agrees at 7 bases. CDR1 is SGHAT and CDR2 is FQNNGV in the germline V gene. This CDR3 spans 16 amino acids. After removal of 3 bases from V and 4 bases from J, the junction contained 9 bases not matched to a gene. CDR3 sequence: CASSFPQGIAYNEQFF. CDR3 DNA sequence: TGTGCCAGCAGCTTCCCACAGGGGATAGCTTACAATGAGCAGTTCTTC.

Concerning this clone: Distinct nucleotide sequences in the sample also encode this CDR3. The V call is TRBV5-1, the J call TRBJ1-2; D not resolved. Germline V gene data show CDR1 as SGHRS and CDR2 as YFSETQ. V lost 1 base and J lost 6, with 7 bases in between. The CDR3 length is 12 residues. Here the CDR3 DNA reads TGCGCCAGCAGCTTGCCAGACAATGGCTACACCTTC. It codes for CASSLPDNGYTF.

The chain links TRBV27 to TRBJ1-2, with unresolved D. V was pared by 8 bases and J by 4 bases, with 17 bases between. This CDR3 comprises 14 residues. From germline, CDR1 is MNHEY and CDR2 SMNVEV (reference sequence). CDR3 sequence (DNA): TGTGCCAGCCGGAGATACAGAGACACCTATGGCTACACCTTC. Its translation: CASRRYRDTYGYTF.

This sequence joins TRBV9 and TRBJ1-5; 8 nucleotides align to TRBD1. The V and J ends lost 4 bases and 11 bases, in that order; junction bases with no gene match: 8. The germline V gene has CDR1 SGDLS and CDR2 YYNGEE. The CDR3 length is 13 residues. CDR3 in amino acids: CASSRTGREAQHF. The CDR3 coding sequence is TGTGCCAGCAGCCGGACAGGGCGAGAGGCCCAGCATTTT.

The V gene is TRBV18, the J gene TRBJ2-5; D assignment may be TRBD1 or TRBD2 (5 bases each). In germline, CDR1 is KGHSH, CDR2 LQKENI. This CDR3 comprises 15 residues. Trimming removed 3 bases at V and 5 bases at J, with 16 bases between. CDR3 nucleotides: TGTGCCAGCTCACCCTTTACTGGGACGACGGAGACCCAGTACTTC. As protein: CASSPFTGTTETQYF. Variable domain in full (rest from reference TRBV18 and TRBJ2-5): NAGVMQNPRHLVRRRGQEARLRCSPMKGHSHVYWYRQLPEEGLKFMVYLQKENIIDESGMPKERFSAEFPKEGPSILRIQQVVRGDSAAYFCASSPFTGTTETQYFGPGTRLLVL.

The rearrangement links TRBV6-1 to TRBJ1-2; the match to TRBD1 covers 7 bases. The germline V gene encodes CDR1 MNHNS and CDR2 SASEGT. This CDR3 contains 14 residues. V lost 2 bases, J lost 4 bases, and 4 bases stayed unmatched. CDR3 coding DNA: TGTGCCAGCAGTGAAAGGGGGCGCACCTATGGCTACACCTTC. The encoded protein is CASSERGRTYGYTF.

This chain links TRBV29-1 with TRBJ2-3; TRBD1 aligns across 7 bases. V lost 5 bases to trimming and J lost 4 bases; unmatched junction nucleotides: 3. Per the germline V gene, CDR1 is SQVTM and CDR2 is ANQGSEA. The CDR3 is made up of 12 amino acids. The CDR3 here is CSVRQGADTQYF. The CDR3 region has the DNA TGCAGCGTTAGACAGGGAGCAGATACGCAGTATTTT.

V usage is TRBV7-2 and J usage is TRBJ2-7; D is ambiguous. Trimming took 1 base from V and 0 from J, leaving 10 bases between them. CDR1 and CDR2 from the germline V gene are SGHTA and FQGNSA. This CDR3 is 15 amino acids long. This CDR3 is CASSLEVSSSYEQYF. For the CDR3, the DNA is TGTGCCAGCAGCTTAGAAGTGTCTAGCTCCTACGAGCAGTACTTC.